A single sample is the source of the 19 T cell receptor beta chains below, sequenced in a study of cytomegalovirus exposure and HLA in healthy donors. It was with 60 Vbeta and 13 Jbeta primers that the PCR ran. Assay used: immunoSEQ multiplex PCR; TCRdb lists only in-frame clones, some missing. The sample lists 100,000 to 120,000 clones; around 78% were seen once. Material: PBMCs. The origin of the receptors is a young woman in good health and CMV-seronegative.

The V call is TRBV5-1, the J call TRBJ1-2; 8 nucleotides agree with TRBD1. The CDR3 runs to 17 residues. CDR1 is SGHRS, CDR2 YFSETQ, per germline. V shed 0 bases, J shed 1 base, and the junction held 8 bases outside the gene matches. The CDR3 loop is CASSLVQGEYGNYGYTF. DNA for the CDR3: TGCGCCAGCAGCTTGGTACAGGGGGAATATGGTAACTATGGCTACACCTTC.

The rearrangement joins TRBV6-5 to TRBJ2-3; TRBD1 aligns across 7 bases. The CDR3 is 15 amino acids. Germline V gene data show CDR1 as MNHEY and CDR2 as SVGAGI. J gave up 1 base and V 8 bases, and 9 bases lay outside the gene matches. CDR3 coding DNA: TGTGCCAGCGCAGGGACAGTGGGGGGCACAGATACGCAGTATTTT. Translating it yields CASAGTVGGTDTQYF.

CDR3 residues: CASSSGTSGTRAYEQYF. DNA for the CDR3: TGTGCCAGCAGCTCCGGGACTAGCGGCACGAGGGCCTACGAGCAGTACTTC. V and J are TRBV11-2 and TRBJ2-7, with 11 nucleotides matching TRBD2. Germline CDR1 reads SGHAT; CDR2 reads FQNNGV. J was trimmed by 2 bases and V by 4 bases; bases with no gene match: 10. The CDR3 covers 17 residues.

The V and J genes are TRBV4-3 and TRBJ2-1, with D tentatively TRBD2 (6 bases). The CDR3 consists of 14 residues. The V end lost 2 bases, the J end lost 6 bases, and 11 bases lay between the germline ends. The germline V gene encodes CDR1 LGHNA and CDR2 YSLEER. The CDR3 DNA sequence: TGCGCCAGCAGCCAACCCCAGGGAGGCAATGAGCAGTTCTTC. Amino acid sequence: CASSQPQGGNEQFF.

This sequence joins TRBV27 and TRBJ2-1; D is undetermined. Germline CDR1 reads MNHEY; CDR2 reads SMNVEV (reference sequence). The germline V and J ends were trimmed by 3 bases and 4 bases, with 10 bases remaining between them. The CDR3 runs 14 residues. The CDR3 nucleotides are TGTGCCAGCAGTTTGACCCCTAGGTACAATGAGCAGTTCTTC. Its translation: CASSLTPRYNEQFF.

The chain couples TRBV7-9 to TRBJ1-2; D unclear. Deletions cut 1 base from V and 3 bases from J, with 12 bases between. Per the germline V gene, CDR1 is SEHNR and CDR2 is FQNEAQ (reference sequence). CDR3 length: 15 amino acids. CDR3 bases: TGTGCCAGCAGCTTAGATATCGGGGTAGACTATGGCTACACCTTC. It yields the protein CASSLDIGVDYGYTF.

The CDR3 nucleotides are TGTGCCAGCAACACGGACAGGGGGCTTGAAAAACTGTTTTTT. Translated, it gives CASNTDRGLEKLFF. The chain employs TRBV2 and TRBJ1-4; TRBD1 matches 11 bases. V lost 7 bases and J lost 7; bases outside the gene matches: 5. Germline V gene sequence: CDR1 SNHLY, CDR2 FYNNEI. There are 14 residues in the CDR3.

This chain uses TRBV4-2 with TRBJ1-5; D uncertain. Trimming stripped 3 bases from V and 4 bases from J, with 7 bases between. Per the germline V gene, CDR1 is LGHNA and CDR2 is YNFKEQ. There are 13 residues in the CDR3. In DNA form, the CDR3 reads TGTGCCAGCAGCCAGGAGAGAAATCAGCCCCAGCATTTT. Its translation is CASSQERNQPQHF.

The CDR3 bases are TGTGCCAGCAGCCGCCGGGACTTCAACGAGCAGTACTTC. It is translated as CASSRRDFNEQYF. The chain links TRBV13 to TRBJ2-7; D possibly corresponds to TRBD2 (6 bases). CDR3 length equals 13 residues. Trimming pared 5 bases from V and 5 bases from J, leaving 13 bases between. The germline V gene has CDR1 PRHDT and CDR2 FYEKMQ (reference sequence).

The chain joins TRBV5-4 to TRBJ2-1; TRBD2 matches 8 bases. The V gene end was trimmed by 4 bases and the J gene end by 4 bases; junction bases not matched to a gene: 7. The V gene's germline CDR1 is SGHNT and CDR2 YYREEE (reference sequence). The CDR3 has 15 amino acids. CDR3 protein: CASSSTSGQYNEQFF. In DNA, the CDR3 is TGTGCCAGCAGCAGCACTAGCGGCCAATACAATGAGCAGTTCTTC.

CDR3 in amino acids: CASSSGGETQYF. In DNA, the CDR3 is TGTGCCAGCAGCTCCGGAGGAGAGACCCAGTACTTC. V and J are TRBV5-6 and TRBJ2-5; TRBD2 might be the D (5 bases). Trimming left V 3 bases short and J 4 bases short, with 7 bases between. Germline CDR1 is SGHDT and CDR2 is YYEEEE. CDR3 length: 12 amino acids.

In this sample, this clone turned up a few times. V and J are TRBV7-8 and TRBJ2-7; possibly TRBD2 for D (5 bases). The CDR3 has 13 amino acids. Germline V CDR1 and CDR2: SGHVS, FQNEAQ. V was shortened by 0 bases and J by 6 bases, with 9 bases between the two germline ends. Here the CDR3 reads CASSLASGGEQYF. The CDR3 coding sequence is TGTGCCAGCAGCTTAGCCTCAGGAGGCGAGCAGTACTTC. Drawing the rest from reference TRBV7-8 and TRBJ2-7, the complete variable domain is GAGVSQSPRYKVAKRGQDVALRCDPISGHVSLFWYQQALGQGPEFLTYFQNEAQLDKSGLPSDRFFAERPEGSVSTLKIQRTQQEDSAVYLCASSLASGGEQYFGPGTRLTVT.

This chain links TRBV27 with TRBJ1-5; D is unresolved. CDR3 length: 14 residues. V was cut by 6 bases and J by 0 bases, with 9 bases left in between. Germline V lookup: CDR1 MNHEY, CDR2 SMNVEV (reference sequence). CDR3 nucleotides: TGTGCCAGCAGCCTCGGGTCTAGCAATCAGCCCCAGCATTTT. This gives the protein CASSLGSSNQPQHF.

This clone was seen only once. The genes are TRBV2 and TRBJ1-1, with 11 bases identical to TRBD1. Germline lookup yields CDR1 SNHLY and CDR2 FYNNEI. The CDR3 runs 14 residues. J lost 8 bases, V lost 4 bases, and 6 bases had no gene match. CDR3 sequence reads: CASSGGTGGFEAFF. DNA of the CDR3: TGTGCCAGCAGTGGAGGGACAGGGGGATTCGAAGCTTTCTTT. Full variable domain (remainder filled in from reference TRBV2 and TRBJ1-1): EPEVTQTPSHQVTQMGQEVILRCVPISNHLYFYWYRQILGQKVEFLVSFYNNEISEKSEIFDDQFSVERPDGSNFTLKIRSTKLEDSAMYFCASSGGTGGFEAFFGQGTRLTVV.

This chain joins TRBV6-5 and TRBJ1-4; 7 nucleotides match TRBD1. Germline CDR1 is MNHEY and CDR2 is SVGAGI. This CDR3 spans 14 amino acids. Losses at the gene ends were 6 bases for V and 5 bases for J; bases not matched to a gene: 6. This CDR3 reads CASRPGQRNEKLFF. Here the CDR3 DNA reads TGTGCCAGCAGGCCGGGACAGAGGAATGAAAAACTGTTTTTT.

This clone showed up just a few times. The rearrangement joins TRBV6-5 to TRBJ1-1; D is unclear. V gave up 3 bases and J gave up 11 bases, with 10 bases separating them. The CDR3 loop spans 11 amino acids. Germline CDR1 reads MNHEY; CDR2 reads SVGAGI. For the CDR3, the DNA is TGTGCCAGCAGTTATCGCCAGAATGCTTTCTTT. It codes for CASSYRQNAFF.

The chain links TRBV6-4 to TRBJ2-3; 11 nucleotides line up with TRBD2. This CDR3 spans 14 amino acids. The junction had 4 bases not matched to a gene; V was cut back by 6 bases and J by 5 bases. Germline CDR1 MRHNA, CDR2 SNTAGT. CDR3 sequence (DNA): TGTGCCAGCAGGGGACTAGCGGTTGGAGATACGCAGTATTTT. Translating gives CASRGLAVGDTQYF.

The chain links TRBV30 to TRBJ2-1, with unresolved D. This CDR3 has 15 residues. The V end was cut by 3 bases, the J end by 0 bases, with 12 bases between. Per the germline V gene, CDR1 is GTSNPN and CDR2 is SVGIG (reference sequence). The CDR3 DNA sequence: TGTGCCTGGAGCCACTACGTGAGCTCCTACAATGAGCAGTTCTTC. Translating gives CAWSHYVSSYNEQFF.

This clone was detected only a few times. The chain links TRBV14 to TRBJ1-2, with D hard to call. Germline CDR1 reads SGHDN; CDR2 reads FVKESK. V was cut by 0 bases and J by 5 bases, with 16 bases left in between. The CDR3 is 16 residues long. DNA for the CDR3: TGTGCCAGCAGCCAAGATCTCGGGGTTTCGGGGTATGGCTACACCTTC. Translating gives CASSQDLGVSGYGYTF.